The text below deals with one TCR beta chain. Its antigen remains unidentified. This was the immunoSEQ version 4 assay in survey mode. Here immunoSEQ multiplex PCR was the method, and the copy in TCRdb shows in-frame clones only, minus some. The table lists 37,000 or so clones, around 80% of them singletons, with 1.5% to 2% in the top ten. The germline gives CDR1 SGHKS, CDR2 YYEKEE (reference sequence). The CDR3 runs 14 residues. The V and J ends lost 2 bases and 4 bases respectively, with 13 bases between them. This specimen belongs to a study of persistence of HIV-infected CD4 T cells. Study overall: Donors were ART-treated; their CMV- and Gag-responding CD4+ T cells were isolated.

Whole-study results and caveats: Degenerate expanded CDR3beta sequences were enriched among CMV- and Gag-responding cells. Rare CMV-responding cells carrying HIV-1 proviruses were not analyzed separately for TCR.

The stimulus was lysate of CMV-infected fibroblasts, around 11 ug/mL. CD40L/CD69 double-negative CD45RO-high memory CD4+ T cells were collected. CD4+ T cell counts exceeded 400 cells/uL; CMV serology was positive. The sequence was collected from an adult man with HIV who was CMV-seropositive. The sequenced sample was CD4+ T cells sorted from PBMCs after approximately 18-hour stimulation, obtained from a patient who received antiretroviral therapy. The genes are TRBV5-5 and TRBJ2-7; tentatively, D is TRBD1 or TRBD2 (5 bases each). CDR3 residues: CASSLFVGVYEQYF. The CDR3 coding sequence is TGTGCCAGCAGCTTATTTGTGGGGGTTTACGAGCAGTACTTC.